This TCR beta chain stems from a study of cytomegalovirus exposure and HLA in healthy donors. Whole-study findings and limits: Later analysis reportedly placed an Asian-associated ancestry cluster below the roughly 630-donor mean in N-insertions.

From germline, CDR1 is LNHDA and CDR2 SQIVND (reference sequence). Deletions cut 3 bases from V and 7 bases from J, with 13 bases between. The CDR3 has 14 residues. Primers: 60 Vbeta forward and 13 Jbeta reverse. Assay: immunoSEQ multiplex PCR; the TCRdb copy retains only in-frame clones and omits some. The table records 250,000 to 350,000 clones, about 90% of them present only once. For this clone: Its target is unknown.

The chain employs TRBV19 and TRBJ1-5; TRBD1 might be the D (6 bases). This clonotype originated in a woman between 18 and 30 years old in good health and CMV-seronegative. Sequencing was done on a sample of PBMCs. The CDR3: CASSMDSFQQPQHF. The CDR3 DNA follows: TGTGCCAGTAGTATGGACAGCTTCCAGCAGCCCCAGCATTTT.